These T cell receptor beta chains were read from a single sample in a study of T cells in Graves' hyperthyroidism and ophthalmopathy. TCRdb re-analysed the multiplex PCR reads in MiXCR, keeping a single row per CDR3 protein. The sample holds around 250,000 distinct CDR3 sequences, about 16% seen once. Input material: blood. These receptors were taken from a woman aged 18-29 years with Graves' ophthalmopathy. Each CDR3 is given with its conserved first and last residue. A D gene is named only where the DNA matches it firmly. Not every row has a clone size; where given, it reads once, few, many or a size class.

size	J	D	V	CDR3	DNA
NA	TRBJ1-1	NA	TRBV2	CASSGQDMNTEAFF	TGTGCCAGCAGTGGGCAGGACATGAACACTGAAGCTTTCTTT
many	TRBJ1-1	TRBD1	TRBV2	CASAAQARGVGTEAFF	TGTGCCAGCGCAGCGCAGGCCAGGGGGGTAGGAACTGAAGCTTTCTTT
many	TRBJ2-3	NA	TRBV28	CASTRGLSQGLGTDTQYF	TGTGCCAGCACTAGAGGGCTATCTCAAGGCTTGGGCACAGATACGCAGTATTTT
many	TRBJ1-1	NA	TRBV4-1	CASSLDSGNTEAFF	TGCGCCAGCAGCCTGGACAGCGGGAACACTGAAGCTTTCTTT
many	TRBJ1-5	NA	TRBV12-3/TRBV12-4	CASSMTLSSNQPQHF	TGTGCCAGCAGTATGACTCTTAGCAGCAATCAGCCCCAGCATTTT
few	TRBJ2-2	TRBD2	TRBV20-1	CSAREAGGNTGELFF	TGCAGTGCGAGGGAGGCGGGGGGGAACACCGGGGAGCTGTTTTTT
many	TRBJ1-1	TRBD1	TRBV27	CANPGQEVLNTEAFF	TGTGCCAACCCGGGACAGGAGGTATTGAACACTGAAGCTTTCTTT
many	TRBJ2-4	TRBD1	TRBV4-1	CASSQGTRDRNIQYF	TGCGCCAGCAGCCAAGGAACCCGGGACAGAAACATTCAGTACTTC
many	TRBJ2-5	TRBD2	TRBV7-8	CASSSTGLAGVETQYF	TGTGCCAGCAGCTCAACGGGACTAGCGGGAGTTGAGACCCAGTACTTC
many	TRBJ2-7	NA	TRBV6-2/TRBV6-3	CASSSPPKRVSSYEQYF	TGTGCCAGCAGTTCGCCACCAAAGCGGGTTAGCTCCTACGAGCAGTACTTC
many	TRBJ2-3	NA	TRBV6-2/TRBV6-3	CASSPTGYDTQYF	TGTGCCAGCAGTCCAACAGGGTACGATACGCAGTATTTT
few	TRBJ1-3	NA	TRBV28	CASRGRDTIYF	TGTGCCAGCAGGGGTCGGGACACCATATATTTT
many	TRBJ2-3	NA	TRBV27	CASKRGSTDTQYF	TGTGCCAGCAAAAGGGGTAGCACAGATACGCAGTATTTT
NA	TRBJ2-5	NA	TRBV28	CASSLAGTGRGETQYF	TGTGCCAGCAGCTTAGCGGGGACAGGCCGTGGGGAGACCCAGTACTTC
many	TRBJ1-5	NA	TRBV2	CASRAGRNSNQPQHF	TGTGCCAGCAGAGCGGGACGGAATAGCAATCAGCCCCAGCATTTT
many	TRBJ2-7	NA	TRBV3-1	CASSHGLPDLLYEQYF	TGTGCCAGCAGCCACGGACTACCCGATCTGCTCTACGAGCAGTACTTC
NA	TRBJ2-7	TRBD2	TRBV27	CASSLGGSSEQYF	TGTGCCAGCAGTTTGGGCGGGAGTAGCGAGCAGTACTTC
many	TRBJ2-1	NA	TRBV28	CANEPRRPSNNEQFF	TGTGCCAACGAACCCCGCCGTCCCTCCAACAATGAGCAGTTCTTC
many	TRBJ2-7	NA	TRBV7-9	CASSPTRGARNEQYF	TGTGCCAGCAGCCCAACACGGGGCGCAAGGAACGAGCAGTACTTC
many	TRBJ1-1	NA	TRBV7-9	CASSFSANTEAFF	TGTGCCAGCAGCTTTTCAGCGAACACTGAAGCTTTCTTT
NA	TRBJ2-1	TRBD2	TRBV29-1	CSVSYPGTSVGNEQFF	TGCAGCGTCTCCTACCCCGGGACTAGCGTGGGCAATGAGCAGTTCTTC
many	TRBJ2-7	NA	TRBV9	CASSVEAASSYEQYF	TGTGCCAGCAGCGTAGAGGCGGCGAGCTCCTACGAGCAGTACTTC
NA	TRBJ1-6	NA	TRBV3-1	CASSQSSPLHF	TGTGCCAGCAGCCAAAGTTCACCCCTCCACTTT
many	TRBJ2-7	TRBD1	TRBV5-1	CASSLGTGFIYEQYF	TGCGCCAGCAGCCTAGGGACAGGGTTTATCTACGAGCAGTACTTC
many	TRBJ1-1	NA	TRBV5-1	CASSPQTTGLNTEAFF	TGCGCCAGCAGCCCACAGACGACAGGACTGAACACTGAAGCTTTCTTT
many	TRBJ1-2	TRBD1	TRBV13	CASSLGQGVIYGYTF	TGTGCCAGCAGCTTAGGTCAGGGGGTTATCTATGGCTACACCTTC
many	TRBJ2-4	TRBD1	TRBV11-2	CASSLESGGNIQYF	TGTGCCAGCAGCTTAGAGTCAGGGGGAAACATTCAGTACTTC
many	TRBJ1-5	NA	TRBV20-1	CSASSYQPRNQPQHF	TGCAGTGCTAGTTCTTATCAACCGAGGAATCAGCCCCAGCATTTT
many	TRBJ2-7	TRBD1	TRBV6-5	CASSYSGTGKAEQYF	TGTGCCAGCAGTTACTCAGGGACAGGGAAGGCCGAGCAGTACTTC
many	TRBJ2-3	TRBD1	TRBV20-1	CSAPDRYRADTQYF	TGCAGTGCTCCGGACAGGTACCGCGCAGATACGCAGTATTTT
NA	TRBJ1-3	NA	TRBV6-5	CASSYSIWGLSGNTIYF	TGTGCCAGCAGTTACTCGATATGGGGACTCTCTGGAAACACCATATATTTT
NA	TRBJ1-1	TRBD1	TRBV28	CASSSLGTALRDTEAFF	TGTGCCAGCAGTTCTCTCGGGACAGCCCTAAGGGACACTGAAGCTTTCTTT
NA	TRBJ2-7	TRBD2	TRBV27	CASSFRTSGRTYEQYF	TGTGCCAGCAGTTTCAGGACTAGCGGGAGAACCTACGAGCAGTACTTC
NA	TRBJ2-1	TRBD2	TRBV11-2	CASSQLPGLAGGNEQFF	TGTGCCAGCAGCCAACTACCGGGACTAGCGGGGGGGAATGAGCAGTTCTTC
many	TRBJ2-7	TRBD1	TRBV20-1	CSATQGSSYEQYF	TGCAGTGCTACACAGGGGAGCTCCTACGAGCAGTACTTC
many	TRBJ1-5	NA	TRBV27	CASSLGIGQPQHF	TGTGCCAGCAGTTTGGGAATTGGCCAGCCCCAGCATTTT
NA	TRBJ2-2	NA	TRBV20-1	CSAGGLPGELFF	TGCAGTGCCGGGGGTCTCCCCGGGGAGCTGTTTTTT
few	TRBJ2-3	TRBD2	TRBV6-2/TRBV6-3	CASISGGNTQYF	TGTGCCAGCATTTCCGGGGGGAATACGCAGTATTTT
many	TRBJ1-1	TRBD1	TRBV11-2	CASSQRTGGTNTEAFF	TGTGCCAGCAGCCAACGGACAGGGGGTACGAACACTGAAGCTTTCTTT
many	TRBJ1-1	NA	TRBV3-1	CASSHLQNTEAFF	TGTGCCAGCAGCCACCTACAGAACACTGAAGCTTTCTTT
NA	TRBJ2-7	NA	TRBV20-1	CSARSRRREVYEQYF	TGCAGTGCTAGGTCAAGAAGGAGGGAAGTCTACGAGCAGTACTTC
few	TRBJ1-5	NA	TRBV19	CASMMRLNQPQHF	TGTGCCAGTATGATGCGCCTTAATCAGCCCCAGCATTTT
NA	TRBJ2-3	TRBD2	TRBV7-6	CASSLVGFGRTDTQYF	TGTGCCAGCAGCTTAGTAGGGTTCGGGAGGACAGATACGCAGTATTTT